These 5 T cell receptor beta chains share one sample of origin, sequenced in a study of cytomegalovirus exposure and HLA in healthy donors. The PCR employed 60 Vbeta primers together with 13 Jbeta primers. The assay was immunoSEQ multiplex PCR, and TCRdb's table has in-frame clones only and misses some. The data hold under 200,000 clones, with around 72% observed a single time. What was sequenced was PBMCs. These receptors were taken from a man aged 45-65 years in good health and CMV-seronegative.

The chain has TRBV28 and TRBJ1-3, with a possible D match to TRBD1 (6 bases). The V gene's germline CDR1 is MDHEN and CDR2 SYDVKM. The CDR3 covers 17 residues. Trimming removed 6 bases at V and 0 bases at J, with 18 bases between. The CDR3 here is CASRPTGTPVSGNTIYF. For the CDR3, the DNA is TGTGCCAGCAGGCCTACCGGGACACCCGTCTCTGGAAACACCATATATTTT.

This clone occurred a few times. CDR3 region: CASSIGTGVTDTQYF. CDR3 bases: TGTGCCAGTAGTATAGGAACAGGGGTCACAGATACGCAGTATTTT. The chain joins TRBV19 to TRBJ2-3; 7 nucleotides agree with TRBD1. Trimming at V came to 1 base and at J to 2 bases, leaving 3 bases not matched to a gene. CDR3 size: 15 residues. Germline V gene lookup returns CDR1 LNHDA and CDR2 SQIVND (reference sequence).

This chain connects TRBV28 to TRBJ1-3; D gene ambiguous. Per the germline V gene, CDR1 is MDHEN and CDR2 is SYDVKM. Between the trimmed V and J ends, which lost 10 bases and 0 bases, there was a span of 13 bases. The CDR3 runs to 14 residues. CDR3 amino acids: CATSNAGSGNTIYF. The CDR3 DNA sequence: TGTGCCACCTCCAACGCGGGCTCTGGAAACACCATATATTTT.

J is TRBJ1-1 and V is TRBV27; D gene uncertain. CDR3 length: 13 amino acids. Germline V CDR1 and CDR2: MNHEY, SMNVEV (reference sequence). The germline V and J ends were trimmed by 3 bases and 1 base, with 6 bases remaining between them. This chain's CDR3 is CASSFLRNTEAFF. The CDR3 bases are TGTGCCAGCAGTTTCTTGAGGAACACTGAAGCTTTCTTT.

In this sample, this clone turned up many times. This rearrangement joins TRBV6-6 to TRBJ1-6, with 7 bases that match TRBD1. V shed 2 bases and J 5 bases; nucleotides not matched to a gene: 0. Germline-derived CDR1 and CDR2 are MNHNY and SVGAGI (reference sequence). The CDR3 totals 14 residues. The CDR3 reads CASSYTGDNSPLHF. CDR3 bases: TGTGCCAGCAGTTACACAGGGGATAATTCACCCCTCCACTTT.